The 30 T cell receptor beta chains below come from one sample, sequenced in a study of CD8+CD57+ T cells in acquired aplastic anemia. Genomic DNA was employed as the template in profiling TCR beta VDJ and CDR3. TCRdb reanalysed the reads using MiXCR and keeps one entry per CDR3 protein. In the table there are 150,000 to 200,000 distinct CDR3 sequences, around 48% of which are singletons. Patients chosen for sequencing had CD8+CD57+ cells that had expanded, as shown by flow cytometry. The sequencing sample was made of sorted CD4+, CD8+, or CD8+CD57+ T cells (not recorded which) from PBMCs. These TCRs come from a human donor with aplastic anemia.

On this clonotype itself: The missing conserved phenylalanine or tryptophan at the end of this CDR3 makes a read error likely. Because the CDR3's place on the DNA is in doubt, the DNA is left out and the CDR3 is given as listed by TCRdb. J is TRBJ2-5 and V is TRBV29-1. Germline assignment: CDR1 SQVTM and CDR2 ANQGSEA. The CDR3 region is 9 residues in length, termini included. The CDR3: CSVELVSPT.

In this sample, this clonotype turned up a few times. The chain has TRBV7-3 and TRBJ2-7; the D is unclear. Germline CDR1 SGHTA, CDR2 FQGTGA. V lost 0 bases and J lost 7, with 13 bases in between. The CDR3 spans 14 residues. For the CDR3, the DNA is TGTGCCAGCAGCTTAACGTTTGGGGTGGGGGAGCAGTACTTC. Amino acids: CASSLTFGVGEQYF.

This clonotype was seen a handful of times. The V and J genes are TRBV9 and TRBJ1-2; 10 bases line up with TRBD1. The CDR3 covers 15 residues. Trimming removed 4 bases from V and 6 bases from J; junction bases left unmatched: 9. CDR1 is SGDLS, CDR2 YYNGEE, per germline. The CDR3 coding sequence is TGTGCCAGCAGCCCCCCCCAGACAGGGGGCGATGGCTACACCTTC. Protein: CASSPPQTGGDGYTF.

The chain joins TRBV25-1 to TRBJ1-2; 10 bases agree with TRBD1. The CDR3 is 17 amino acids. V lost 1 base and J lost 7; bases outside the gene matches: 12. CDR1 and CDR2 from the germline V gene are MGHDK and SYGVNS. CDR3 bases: TGTGCCAGCAGTGAATTGAGACCGGGACAGGGGAGGTCTGGCTACACCTTC. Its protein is CASSELRPGQGRSGYTF.

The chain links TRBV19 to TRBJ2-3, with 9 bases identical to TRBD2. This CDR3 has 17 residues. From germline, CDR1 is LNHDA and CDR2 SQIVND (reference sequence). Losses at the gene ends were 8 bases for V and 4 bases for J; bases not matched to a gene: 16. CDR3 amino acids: CASGPGTSRSEADTQYF. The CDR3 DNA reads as TGTGCCAGTGGCCCCGGGACTAGCAGGAGTGAGGCAGATACGCAGTATTTT.

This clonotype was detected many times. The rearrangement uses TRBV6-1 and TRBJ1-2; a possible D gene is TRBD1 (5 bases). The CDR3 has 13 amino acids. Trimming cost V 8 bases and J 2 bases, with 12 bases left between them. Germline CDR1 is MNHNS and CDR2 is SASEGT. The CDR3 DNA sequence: TGTGCCAGCTTCCAGGGCGCGAACTATGGCTACACCTTC. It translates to CASFQGANYGYTF.

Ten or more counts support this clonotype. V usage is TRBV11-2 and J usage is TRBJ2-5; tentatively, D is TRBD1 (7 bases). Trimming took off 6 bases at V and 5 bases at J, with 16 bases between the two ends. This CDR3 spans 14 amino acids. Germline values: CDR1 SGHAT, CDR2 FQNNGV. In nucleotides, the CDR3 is TGTGCCAGCAGGCATGGAGGGGGCGCGGAGACCCAGTACTTC. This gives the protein CASRHGGGAETQYF.

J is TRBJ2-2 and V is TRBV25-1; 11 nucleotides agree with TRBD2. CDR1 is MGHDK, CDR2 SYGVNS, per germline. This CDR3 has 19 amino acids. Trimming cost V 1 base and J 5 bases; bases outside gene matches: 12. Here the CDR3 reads CASSELDSIRTSGTGELFF. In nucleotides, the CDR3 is TGTGCCAGCAGTGAATTAGATTCAATCCGGACTAGCGGGACCGGGGAGCTGTTTTTT.

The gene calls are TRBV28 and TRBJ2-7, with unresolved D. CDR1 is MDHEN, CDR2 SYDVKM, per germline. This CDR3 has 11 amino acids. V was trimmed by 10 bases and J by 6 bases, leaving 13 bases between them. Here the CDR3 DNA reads TGTGCCACTATTAGGGATGGCGAGCAGTACTTC. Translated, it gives CATIRDGEQYF.

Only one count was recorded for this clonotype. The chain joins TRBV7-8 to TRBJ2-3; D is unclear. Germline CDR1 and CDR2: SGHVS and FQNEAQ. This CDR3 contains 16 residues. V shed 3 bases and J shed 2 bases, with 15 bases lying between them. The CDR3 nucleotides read TGTGCCAGCAGCTTCAGGACCTCATACTTCACAGATACGCAGTATTTT. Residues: CASSFRTSYFTDTQYF.

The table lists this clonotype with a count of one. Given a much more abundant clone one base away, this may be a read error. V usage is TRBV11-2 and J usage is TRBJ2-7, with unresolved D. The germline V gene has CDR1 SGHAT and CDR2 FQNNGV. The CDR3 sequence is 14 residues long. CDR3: CAGSLLETPDEQYF. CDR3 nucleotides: TGTGCCGGCAGCTTATTAGAGACACCCGACGAGCAGTACTTC.

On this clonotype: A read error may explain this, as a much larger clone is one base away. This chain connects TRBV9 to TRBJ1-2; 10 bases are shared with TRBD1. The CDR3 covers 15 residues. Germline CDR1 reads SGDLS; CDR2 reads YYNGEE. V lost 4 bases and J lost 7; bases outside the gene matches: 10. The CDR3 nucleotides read TGTGCCAGCAGCTCAGACAGGGGGCGCTCCTGTGGCTACACCTTC. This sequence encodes CASSSDRGRSCGYTF. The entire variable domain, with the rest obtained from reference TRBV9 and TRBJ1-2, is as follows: DSGVTQTPKHLITATGQRVTLRCSPRSGDLSVYWYQQSLDQGLQFLIQYYNGEERAKGNILERFSAQQFPDLHSELNLSSLELGDSALYFCASSSDRGRSCGYTFGSGTRLTVV.

This chain's CDR3 is CASSLQGGSYGYTF. The CDR3 DNA is TGTGCCAGCAGTTTACAGGGAGGGAGCTATGGCTACACCTTC. The gene calls are TRBV27 and TRBJ1-2; D is possibly TRBD1 (5 bases). Trimming cost V 2 bases and J 4 bases, with 11 bases left between them. The germline V gene encodes CDR1 MNHEY and CDR2 SMNVEV (reference sequence). There are 14 residues in the CDR3.

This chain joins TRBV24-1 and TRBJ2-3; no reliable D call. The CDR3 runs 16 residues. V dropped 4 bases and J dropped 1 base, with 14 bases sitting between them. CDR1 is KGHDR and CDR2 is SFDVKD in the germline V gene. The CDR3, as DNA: TGTGCCACCAGTGACCCCGGACCGATTGGCACAGATACGCAGTATTTT. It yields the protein CATSDPGPIGTDTQYF.

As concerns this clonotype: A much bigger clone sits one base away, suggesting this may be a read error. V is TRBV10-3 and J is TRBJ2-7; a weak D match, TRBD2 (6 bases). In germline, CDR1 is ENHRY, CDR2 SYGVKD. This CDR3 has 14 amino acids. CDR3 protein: CASSPAEGSNEQYF. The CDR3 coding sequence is TGTGCCAGCAGTCCCGCGGAGGGAAGCAACGAGCAGTACTTC.

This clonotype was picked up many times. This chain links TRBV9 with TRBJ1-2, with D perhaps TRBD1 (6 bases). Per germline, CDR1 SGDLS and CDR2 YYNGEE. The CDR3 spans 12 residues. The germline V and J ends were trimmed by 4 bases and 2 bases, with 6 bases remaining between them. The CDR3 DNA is TGTGCCAGCAGCACAGGGAACTATGGCTACACCTTC. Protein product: CASSTGNYGYTF. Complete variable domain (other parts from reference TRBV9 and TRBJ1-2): DSGVTQTPKHLITATGQRVTLRCSPRSGDLSVYWYQQSLDQGLQFLIQYYNGEERAKGNILERFSAQQFPDLHSELNLSSLELGDSALYFCASSTGNYGYTFGSGTRLTVV.

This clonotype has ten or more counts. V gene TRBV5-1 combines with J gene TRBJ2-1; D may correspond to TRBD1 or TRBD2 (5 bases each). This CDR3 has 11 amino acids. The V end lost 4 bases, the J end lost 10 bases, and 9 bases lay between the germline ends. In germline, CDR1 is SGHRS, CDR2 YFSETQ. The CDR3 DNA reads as TGCGCCAGCAGCCCGGGGACCGAGCAGTTCTTC. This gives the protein CASSPGTEQFF. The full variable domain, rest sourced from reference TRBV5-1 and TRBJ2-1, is KAGVTQTPRYLIKTRGQQVTLSCSPISGHRSVSWYQQTPGQGLQFLFEYFSETQRNKGNFPGRFSGRQFSNSRSEMNVSTLELGDSALYLCASSPGTEQFFGPGTRLTVL.

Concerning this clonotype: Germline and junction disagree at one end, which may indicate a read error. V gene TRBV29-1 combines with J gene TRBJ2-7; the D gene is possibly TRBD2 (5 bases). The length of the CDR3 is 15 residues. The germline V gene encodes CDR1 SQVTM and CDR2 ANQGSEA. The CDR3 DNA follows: TGCAGCGTTGAAGGGACGAGGGCGGAAGGGAACGAGAAGTACTTC. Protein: CSVEGTRAEGNEKYF.

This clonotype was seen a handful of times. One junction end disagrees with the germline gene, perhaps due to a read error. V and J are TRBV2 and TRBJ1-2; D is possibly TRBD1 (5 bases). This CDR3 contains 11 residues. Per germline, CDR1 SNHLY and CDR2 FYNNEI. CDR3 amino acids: CASNGGYGHTF. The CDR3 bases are TGTGCCAGCAATGGGGGGTATGGCCACACCTTC.

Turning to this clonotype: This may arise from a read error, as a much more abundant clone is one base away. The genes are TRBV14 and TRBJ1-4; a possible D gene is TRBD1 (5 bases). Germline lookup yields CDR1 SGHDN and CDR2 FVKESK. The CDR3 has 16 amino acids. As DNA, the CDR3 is TGTGCCAGCAGCCAAGGTTGGGGCGCAACTAATGAAAACCTGTTTTTT. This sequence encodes CASSQGWGATNENLFF.

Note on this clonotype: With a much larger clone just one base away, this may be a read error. The CDR3 protein is CASSSNLEGETQYF. The CDR3 nucleotides read TGTGCCAGCAGCTCTAACCTAGAGGGGGAGACCCAGTACTTC. The chain couples TRBV5-4 to TRBJ2-5; tentatively, D is TRBD1 or TRBD2 (5 bases each). The V gene lost 3 bases and the J gene lost 5 bases, with 14 bases spanning the gap. CDR3 size: 14 residues. Germline values: CDR1 SGHNT, CDR2 YYREEE (reference sequence).

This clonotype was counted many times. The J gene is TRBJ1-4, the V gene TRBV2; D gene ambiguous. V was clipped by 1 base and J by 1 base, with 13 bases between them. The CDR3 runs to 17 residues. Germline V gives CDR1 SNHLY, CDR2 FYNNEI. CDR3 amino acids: CASSEERLGRTNEKLFF. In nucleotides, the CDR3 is TGTGCCAGCAGTGAAGAGCGCCTCGGTAGAACTAATGAAAAACTGTTTTTT.

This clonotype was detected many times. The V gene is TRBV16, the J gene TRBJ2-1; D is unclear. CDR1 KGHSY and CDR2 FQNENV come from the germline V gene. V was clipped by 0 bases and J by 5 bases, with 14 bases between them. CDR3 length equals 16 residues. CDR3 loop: CASSQSSLPPNNEQFF. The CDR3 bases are TGTGCCAGCAGCCAATCTTCCTTGCCCCCCAACAATGAGCAGTTCTTC.

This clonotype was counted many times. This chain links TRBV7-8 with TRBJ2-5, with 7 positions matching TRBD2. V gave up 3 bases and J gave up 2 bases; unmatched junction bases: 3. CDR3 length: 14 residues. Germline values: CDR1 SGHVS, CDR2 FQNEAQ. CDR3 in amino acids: CASSLTSIQETQYF. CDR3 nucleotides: TGTGCCAGCAGCTTGACTAGCATACAAGAGACCCAGTACTTC.

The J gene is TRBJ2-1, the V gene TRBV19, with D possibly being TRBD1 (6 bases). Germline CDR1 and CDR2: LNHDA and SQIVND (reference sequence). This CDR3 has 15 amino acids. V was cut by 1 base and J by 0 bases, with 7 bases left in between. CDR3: CASSIADSSYNEQFF. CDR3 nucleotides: TGTGCCAGTAGTATAGCGGACAGCTCCTACAATGAGCAGTTCTTC.

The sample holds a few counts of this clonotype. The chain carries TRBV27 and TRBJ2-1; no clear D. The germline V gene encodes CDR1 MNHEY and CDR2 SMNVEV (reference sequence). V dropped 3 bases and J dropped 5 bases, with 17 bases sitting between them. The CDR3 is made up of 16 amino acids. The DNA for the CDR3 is TGTGCCAGCAGTTTCATGGCGCCTACGCTTAACAATGAGCAGTTCTTC. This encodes CASSFMAPTLNNEQFF.

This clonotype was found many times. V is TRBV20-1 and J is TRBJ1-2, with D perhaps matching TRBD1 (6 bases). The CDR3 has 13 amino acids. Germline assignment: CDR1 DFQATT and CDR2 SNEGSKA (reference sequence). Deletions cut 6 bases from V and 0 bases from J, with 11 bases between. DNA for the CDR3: TGCAGTGCCCCGGACAGCTCTAACTATGGCTACACCTTC. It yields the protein CSAPDSSNYGYTF.

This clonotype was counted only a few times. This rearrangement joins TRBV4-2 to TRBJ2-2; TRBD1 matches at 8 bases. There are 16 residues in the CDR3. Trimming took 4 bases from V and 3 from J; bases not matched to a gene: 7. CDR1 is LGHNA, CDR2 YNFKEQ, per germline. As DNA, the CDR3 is TGTGCCAGCAGCCCCAACCAGGGGGCCGACACCGGGGAGCTGTTTTTT. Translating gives CASSPNQGADTGELFF.

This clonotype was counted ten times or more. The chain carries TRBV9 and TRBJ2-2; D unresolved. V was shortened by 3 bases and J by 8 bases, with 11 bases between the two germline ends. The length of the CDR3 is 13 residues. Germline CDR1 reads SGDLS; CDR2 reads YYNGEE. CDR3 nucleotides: TGTGCCAGCAGCGGATACACCCCGGGGGAGCTGTTTTTT. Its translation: CASSGYTPGELFF.

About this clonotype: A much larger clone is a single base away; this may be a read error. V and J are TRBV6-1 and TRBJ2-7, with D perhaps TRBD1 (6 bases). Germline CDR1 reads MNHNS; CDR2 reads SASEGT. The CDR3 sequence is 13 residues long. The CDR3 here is CASNTGSSYEQCF. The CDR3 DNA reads TGTGCCAGCAACACAGGGAGCTCCTACGAGCAGTGCTTC.